A selection of T cell receptor beta chains follows, all from one sample in a study of blood T cells in healthy people across ages. MiXCR was run by TCRdb on the 5' RACE reads, yielding one entry per CDR3 protein. The sample yields around 1.7 million distinct CDR3 sequences, roughly 27% seen once. What was sequenced was blood. These TCRs come from a woman under 40 in good health. CDR3s include the opening cysteine and the closing phenylalanine or tryptophan. The D gene is left open where the match is weak. Clone size, where shown, is once, few, many, or a class for clones that have expanded.

-,-,TRBJ2-2,TRBV7-6,TGTGCCAGCAGAGACGTGACAGGCGGCACCGGGGAGCTGTTTTTT,CASRDVTGGTGELFF
-,few,TRBJ2-2,TRBV27,TGTGCCAGCAGGGCGGGGGCATTCACCGGGGAGCTGTTTTTT,CASRAGAFTGELFF
TRBD1,-,TRBJ2-1,TRBV7-9,TGTGCCAGCAGCTTTGCGCGTCGGGACAGCCGCGATGAGCAGTTCTTC,CASSFARRDSRDEQFF
TRBD2,-,TRBJ2-7,TRBV5-1,TGCGCCAGCAGCGTCATGGCTAGCGGGGAGCAGTACTTC,CASSVMASGEQYF
-,-,TRBJ2-3,TRBV12-3/TRBV12-4,TGTGCCAGCAGTCCAAAGCGGGCGGGCGCAGATACGCAGTATTTT,CASSPKRAGADTQYF
-,few,TRBJ2-3,TRBV6-6,TGTGCCAGCAGGACAGAGGGGAACACAGATACGCAGTATTTT,CASRTEGNTDTQYF
TRBD2,-,TRBJ2-3,TRBV6-5,TGTGCCAGCAGTAGGGGCGGGAGGGTTAGCACAGATACGCAGTATTTT,CASSRGGRVSTDTQYF
TRBD1,few,TRBJ1-5,TRBV7-9,TGTGCCAGCAGCCGGGGACAGGGAGGCGGAATAGGCAATCAGCCCCAGCATTTT,CASSRGQGGGIGNQPQHF
-,few,TRBJ2-3,TRBV7-2,TGTGCCAGCAGCGGGGGAAGGGGAGGCACAGATACGCAGTATTTT,CASSGGRGGTDTQYF
TRBD2,few,TRBJ2-3,TRBV3-1,TGTGCCAGCAGCCGACCCCGACTAGCGAATGTAGATACGCAGTATTTT,CASSRPRLANVDTQYF
TRBD1,-,TRBJ1-1,TRBV11-2,TGTGCCAGCAGCCTCACAGGGGGAGGTTGGAACACTGAAGCTTTCTTT,CASSLTGGGWNTEAFF
-,-,TRBJ1-2,TRBV20-1,TGCAGTGCTAGAGATGTGGGGGCCGACTATGGCTACACCTTC,CSARDVGADYGYTF
-,once,TRBJ1-2,TRBV28,TGTGCCACCACCGGGACTAACTATGGCTACACCTTC,CATTGTNYGYTF
TRBD2,few,TRBJ2-1,TRBV28,TGTGCCAGCAGGACTAGCGGGAGAACGAATGAGCAGTTCTTC,CASRTSGRTNEQFF
-,few,TRBJ2-5,TRBV2,TGTGCCAGCAGTGAGTCGGTGTACCAAGAGACCCAGTACTTC,CASSESVYQETQYF
TRBD2,-,TRBJ2-3,TRBV6-2/TRBV6-3,TGTGCCAGCTTAGCGGGAGTGTCGGATACGCAGTATTTT,CASLAGVSDTQYF
-,many,TRBJ2-3,TRBV5-5,TGTGCCAGCAAGGAGATCACTAGCACAGATACGCAGTATTTT,CASKEITSTDTQYF
TRBD1,few,TRBJ1-1,TRBV15,TGTGCCACCAGCGAATACCGGGACAGGGACACTGAAGCTTTCTTT,CATSEYRDRDTEAFF
TRBD2,few,TRBJ2-1,TRBV2,TGTGCCAGCAGGCTGGGAGGGCTCAATGAGCAGTTCTTC,CASRLGGLNEQFF
-,-,TRBJ2-7,TRBV12-3/TRBV12-4,TGTGCCAGCACTTTCCACGGCGAGCAGTACTTC,CASTFHGEQYF
TRBD1,-,TRBJ2-7,TRBV5-5,TGTGCCAGCAGCTTGGGGGGGACAGGGGGTCAGGATGAGCAGTACTTC,CASSLGGTGGQDEQYF
-,many,TRBJ2-1,TRBV29-1,TGCAGCGTTGATTATGGAGTTCTTGTCGATGAGCAGTTCTTC,CSVDYGVLVDEQFF
-,-,TRBJ1-5,TRBV24-1,TGTGCCACCAGTGATGTCGACGGTAGCAATCAGCCCCAGCATTTT,CATSDVDGSNQPQHF
-,few,TRBJ1-1,TRBV4-2,TGTGCCAGCAGCCAAGGCTGGACAGAGGAAGCTTTCTTT,CASSQGWTEEAFF
TRBD1,-,TRBJ2-1,TRBV20-1,TGCAGTGCCAGCTCCCCGGGACAGAGAATCCACAATGAGCAGTTCTTC,CSASSPGQRIHNEQFF
-,many,TRBJ1-5,TRBV20-1,TGCAGTGCTAGTAAGCGATTTGGGGGGCAGCCCCAGCATTTT,CSASKRFGGQPQHF
TRBD2,many,TRBJ2-3,TRBV9,TGTGCCAGCACCCTAGCGGGGGAGCACACAGATACGCAGTATTTT,CASTLAGEHTDTQYF
-,many,TRBJ1-1,TRBV5-1,TGCGCCAGCAGCTTGGGGGAAGCTGAAGCTTTCTTT,CASSLGEAEAFF
-,few,TRBJ1-2,TRBV20-1,TGCAGTGCTAGTACGGCCCTAAACCCTAACTATGGCTACACCTTC,CSASTALNPNYGYTF
-,many,TRBJ2-5,TRBV20-1,TGCAGTGCTTCACTACAAGAGACCCAGTACTTC,CSASLQETQYF
-,-,TRBJ2-1,TRBV9,TGTGCCAGCAGCGTAGTCCCGACGGCCGCCTACAATGAGCAGTTCTTC,CASSVVPTAAYNEQFF
-,-,TRBJ2-1,TRBV28,TGTGCCAGCAGCCCGCCGGGACTTTCCTACAATGAGCAGTTCTTC,CASSPPGLSYNEQFF
TRBD2,once,TRBJ2-3,TRBV20-1,TGCAGTGCTGGATGGCGGGGGGGCGGAACAGATACGCAGTATTTT,CSAGWRGGGTDTQYF
-,-,TRBJ1-4,TRBV7-9,TGTGCCAGCAGCTTAAGCCAGAAAAATGAAAAACTGTTTTTT,CASSLSQKNEKLFF
-,-,TRBJ2-5,TRBV3-1,TGTGCCAGCAGCCAACTGGAAGAGACCCAGTACTTC,CASSQLEETQYF
TRBD2,-,TRBJ2-5,TRBV27,TGTGCCAGCAGCGGTGGGACTAGATGGGAGACCCAGTACTTC,CASSGGTRWETQYF
-,-,TRBJ1-5,TRBV12-3/TRBV12-4,TGTGCCAGCAGTTTAGGTCGCAGGGGATTTCAGTCCCAGCATTTT,CASSLGRRGFQSQHF
-,many,TRBJ2-1,TRBV20-1,TGCAGTGCTTCGTCTAGAAGCTCCTACAATGAGCAGTTCTTC,CSASSRSSYNEQFF
TRBD1,few,TRBJ1-2,TRBV2,TGTGCCAGCAGCCCCGCCTTACCGGGACAGGGAGGCTACACCTTC,CASSPALPGQGGYTF
TRBD1,few,TRBJ1-6,TRBV9,TGTGCCAGCAGCGTAGGGGAGACAGGGCATTCACCCCTCCACTTT,CASSVGETGHSPLHF
TRBD1,few,TRBJ1-5,TRBV12-3/TRBV12-4,TGTGCCAGCAGTTCGACAGGGCCCAGGCAGCCCCAGCATTTT,CASSSTGPRQPQHF
-,-,TRBJ1-3,TRBV27,TGTGCCAGCAGTTCAACCCGCTCTGGAAACACCATATATTTT,CASSSTRSGNTIYF
-,-,TRBJ1-2,TRBV12-3/TRBV12-4,TGTGCCAGCACCGAAGGCCGGCCCGACGGCTACACCTTC,CASTEGRPDGYTF
-,-,TRBJ2-1,TRBV14,TGTGCCAGCAGCCAAGATGGGTCAAATGAGCAGTTCTTC,CASSQDGSNEQFF
TRBD2,few,TRBJ2-7,TRBV7-9,TGTGCCAGCAGCTTAAGGACTAGCGAGATGGACCACGAGCAGTACTTC,CASSLRTSEMDHEQYF
-,-,TRBJ2-7,TRBV2,TGTGCCAGCAGATTTAGCCGGGAAGGCGAGCAGTACTTC,CASRFSREGEQYF
-,few,TRBJ2-3,TRBV30,TGTGCCTGGAGTAGAAGCGGCGGCACAGATACGCAGTATTTT,CAWSRSGGTDTQYF
TRBD2,many,TRBJ2-1,TRBV20-1,TGCAGTGCTAGTCAAGGCGGGGGGGTCAACAATGAGCAGTTCTTC,CSASQGGGVNNEQFF
-,-,TRBJ2-5,TRBV7-6,TGTGCCAGCAGCTACGAAGGGGGGGCCGGGACCCAGTACTTC,CASSYEGGAGTQYF
-,few,TRBJ2-2,TRBV5-1,TGCGCCAGCAGCTTGGACGCGAACACCGGGGAGCCGTTTTTT,CASSLDANTGEPFF
TRBD1,many,TRBJ2-5,TRBV15,TGTGCCACCAGCAGAAAGACAGGGTTGGCAGAGACCCAGTACTTC,CATSRKTGLAETQYF
-,-,TRBJ2-1,TRBV5-1,TGCGCCAGGGATTGGGACTTCGACAATGAGCAGTTCTTC,CARDWDFDNEQFF
TRBD2,-,TRBJ2-7,TRBV20-1,TGCAGTGCTAGAGGGGCCGGGAGGGGCTACGAGCAGTACTTC,CSARGAGRGYEQYF
TRBD1,many,TRBJ2-1,TRBV5-1,TGCGCCAGCAGCTCGGGACAGGGGGCAAACAATGAGCAGTTCTTC,CASSSGQGANNEQFF
TRBD2,-,TRBJ2-5,TRBV12-3/TRBV12-4,TGTGCCAGCAGCTCCTGGGGAGCGGGGCAAGAGACCCAGTACTTC,CASSSWGAGQETQYF
-,many,TRBJ2-5,TRBV6-5,TGTGCCAGCAGTTGGGGAATCGGGGAGACCCAGTACTTC,CASSWGIGETQYF
TRBD2,few,TRBJ2-3,TRBV10-3,TGTGCCATCAGATCCGGGACTAGCGGCACAGATACGCAGTATTTT,CAIRSGTSGTDTQYF
-,-,TRBJ2-1,TRBV7-8,TGTGCCAGCAGCTTAAGGCCAGCATACAATGAGCAGTTCTTC,CASSLRPAYNEQFF
TRBD2,-,TRBJ2-1,TRBV6-2/TRBV6-3,TGTGCCAGCAGCCAAGTGGGCGTAGCGGGAGAGCAGTTCTTC,CASSQVGVAGEQFF